The clone carrying this T cell receptor beta chain was seen just once. The CDR3 has 15 residues. J was trimmed by 5 bases and V by 7 bases; bases with no gene match: 11. The germline V gene has CDR1 MNHEY and CDR2 SVGAGI. Primers included in the PCR were 60 Vbeta and 13 Jbeta primers. Profiling relied on immunoSEQ multiplex PCR, and the TCRdb table lists in-frame clones only, not all of them. The sample gives approximately 150,000 clones, roughly 70% of which show up once; 3.1% is in the top ten. These data originate in a study of cytomegalovirus exposure and HLA in healthy donors. Sequencing was performed on PBMCs. The chain employs TRBV6-5 and TRBJ2-5; 9 bases line up with TRBD2. This TCR came from a male donor in good health and CMV-seronegative. CDR3 nucleotides: TGTGCCAGCACCCTTTTTAGCGGGAGTTGGGAGACCCAGTACTTC. Translating gives CASTLFSGSWETQYF.